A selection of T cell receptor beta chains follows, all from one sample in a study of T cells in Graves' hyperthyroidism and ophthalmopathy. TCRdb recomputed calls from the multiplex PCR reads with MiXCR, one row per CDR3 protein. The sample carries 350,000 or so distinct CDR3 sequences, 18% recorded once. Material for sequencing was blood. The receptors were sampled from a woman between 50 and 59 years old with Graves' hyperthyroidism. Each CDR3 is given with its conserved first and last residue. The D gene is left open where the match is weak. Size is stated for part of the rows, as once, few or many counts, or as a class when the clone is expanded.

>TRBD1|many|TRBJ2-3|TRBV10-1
TGCGCCAGCAGTGATGGACAGGGGGCAGATACGCAGTATTTT
CASSDGQGADTQYF
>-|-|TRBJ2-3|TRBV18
TGTGCCAGCTCACCAGGGGAGTCAGATACGCAGTATTTT
CASSPGESDTQYF
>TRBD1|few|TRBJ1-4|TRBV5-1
TGCGCCAGCAGCTTGCAGGGACAGTTTAATGAAAAACTGTTTTTT
CASSLQGQFNEKLFF
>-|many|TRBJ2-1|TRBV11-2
TGTGCCAGCCTTGGCAGGGATCCTGAGCAGTTCTTC
CASLGRDPEQFF
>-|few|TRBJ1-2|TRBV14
TGTGCCAGCAGCCTTCTTATGACAGGCGGCGGCTACACCTTC
CASSLLMTGGGYTF
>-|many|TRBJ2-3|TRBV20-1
TGCAGTGCGGACCCTTTCGAAGCGACGCAGTATTTT
CSADPFEATQYF
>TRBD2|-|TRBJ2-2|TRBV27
TGTGCCAGCAGTTTAGAGTCTAGCGGATCCGGGGAGCTGTTTTTT
CASSLESSGSGELFF
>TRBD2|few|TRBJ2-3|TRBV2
TGTGCCAGCAGTCCCCTAGCGGGGGGTCGCACAGATACGCAGTATTTT
CASSPLAGGRTDTQYF
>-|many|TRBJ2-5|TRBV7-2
TGTGCCAGCAGCTTACAGGGAAAAGAGACCCAGTACTTC
CASSLQGKETQYF
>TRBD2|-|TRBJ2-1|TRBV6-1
TGTGCCAGCATCACCACTAGCGGGAGAAATGAGCAGTTCTTC
CASITTSGRNEQFF
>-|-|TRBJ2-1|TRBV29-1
TGCAGCTTCACAGGGATCGACAATGAGCAGTTCTTC
CSFTGIDNEQFF
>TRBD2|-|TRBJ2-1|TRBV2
TGTGCCAGCAGTAAGACTAGCGGGGCCTACAATGAGCAGTTCTTC
CASSKTSGAYNEQFF
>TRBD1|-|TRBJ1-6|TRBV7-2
TGTGCCAGCAGCTTAGGACAGGGGCTTTCACCCCTCCACTTT
CASSLGQGLSPLHF
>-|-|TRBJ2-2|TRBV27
TGTGCCAGCAGTTTGGGCGTTAACCCGGGGGAGCTGTTTTTT
CASSLGVNPGELFF
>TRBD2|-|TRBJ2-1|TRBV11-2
TGTGCCAGCAGCTCCAGGCTAGCGGGGGTTAATGAGCAGTTCTTC
CASSSRLAGVNEQFF
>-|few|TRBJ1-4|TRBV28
TGTGCCGTCACGGACTCAACTAATGAAAAACTGTTTTTT
CAVTDSTNEKLFF
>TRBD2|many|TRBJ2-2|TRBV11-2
TGTGCCAGCATCGGTATAGCGGGAACCGGGGAGCTGTTTTTT
CASIGIAGTGELFF
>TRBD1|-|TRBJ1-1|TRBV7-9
TGTGCCAGCAGCTTTGGGACAGCAGAAGCTTTCTTT
CASSFGTAEAFF
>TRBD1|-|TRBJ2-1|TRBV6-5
TGTGCCAGCAGTTACACGGCAGGGGGCGGTGAGCAGTTCTTC
CASSYTAGGGEQFF
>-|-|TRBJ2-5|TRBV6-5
TGTGCCAGCAGTTACCGAACTCGGGAAGAGACCCAGTACTTC
CASSYRTREETQYF
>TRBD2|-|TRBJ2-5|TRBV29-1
TGCAGCGTTCGGGGCCTAGCGGGAGGGCCGGTTGGAGAGACCCAGTACTTC
CSVRGLAGGPVGETQYF
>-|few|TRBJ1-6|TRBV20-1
TGCAGTGCCCCTCCCCAGGGAGACTCACCCCTCCACTTT
CSAPPQGDSPLHF
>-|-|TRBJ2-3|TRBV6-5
TGTGCCAGCAGTTACTCGATTAGAACCTCTAGCACAGATACGCAGTATTTT
CASSYSIRTSSTDTQYF
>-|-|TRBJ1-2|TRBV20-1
TGCAGTGCTAGATCACAGGGAGGTGGCTACACCTTC
CSARSQGGGYTF
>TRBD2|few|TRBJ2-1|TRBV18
TGTGCCAGCTCACCATTAGCGGGAGGTCACTACAATGAGCAGTTCTTC
CASSPLAGGHYNEQFF
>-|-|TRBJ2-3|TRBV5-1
TGCGCCAGCAGCTTGGAAGACGGGTCCACAGATACGCAGTATTTT
CASSLEDGSTDTQYF
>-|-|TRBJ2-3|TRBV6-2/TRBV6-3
TGTGCCAGCAGCCGGAGCCAGGGAGGAGATACGCAGTATTTT
CASSRSQGGDTQYF
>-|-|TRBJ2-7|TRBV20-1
TGCAGTGCCGGGACGGAGGAACACTTCTACGAGCAGTACTTC
CSAGTEEHFYEQYF
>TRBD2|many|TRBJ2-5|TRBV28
TGTGCCAGCAGTTTAAGTTTTCGTGGCTGGGCTAGCGGGACAAAAGAGACCCAGTACTTC
CASSLSFRGWASGTKETQYF
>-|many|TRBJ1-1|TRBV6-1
TGTGCCAGCAGTGAAGGGGGTCCCAAGGCCCATCTGAACACTGAAGCTTTCTTT
CASSEGGPKAHLNTEAFF
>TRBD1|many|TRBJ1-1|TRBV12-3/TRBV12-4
TGTGCCAGCAGACCTCGGACAGGGACGAACACTGAAGCTTTCTTT
CASRPRTGTNTEAFF
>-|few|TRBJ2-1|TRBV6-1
TGTGCCAGCAAGGAATTCTACAATGAGCAGTTCTTC
CASKEFYNEQFF
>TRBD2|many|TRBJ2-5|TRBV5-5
TGTGCCAGCAGCCCCCGGGGAGGGGACCAAGAGACCCAGTACTTC
CASSPRGGDQETQYF
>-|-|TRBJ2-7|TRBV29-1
TGCAGCGTTGAAGTTCAGGGCTACGAGCAGTACTTC
CSVEVQGYEQYF
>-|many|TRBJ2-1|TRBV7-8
TGTGCCAGCAGCTTCCGCCACGACATTTACAATGAGCAGTTCTTC
CASSFRHDIYNEQFF
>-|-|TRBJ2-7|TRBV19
TGTGCCAGTAGGGTAGGTCGGATCTCCTACGAGCAGTACTTC
CASRVGRISYEQYF
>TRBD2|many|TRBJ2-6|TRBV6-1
TGTGCCAGCAGTCCCGGACTAGCGGGAGCCGGGGCCAACGTCCTGACTTTC
CASSPGLAGAGANVLTF
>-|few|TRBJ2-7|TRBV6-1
TGTGCCAGCAGTTCAACGGCAGGCAGATTCTACGAGCAGTACTTC
CASSSTAGRFYEQYF
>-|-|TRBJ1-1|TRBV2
TGTGCCAGTTCTTTCACTCCAACCCCTAACACTGAAGCTTTCTTT
CASSFTPTPNTEAFF
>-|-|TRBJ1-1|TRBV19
TGTGCCAGTAGTATAGGGTCGGGCACTGAAGCTTTCTTT
CASSIGSGTEAFF
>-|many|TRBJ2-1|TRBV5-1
TGCGCCAGCAGGTCAGCCAATGAGCAGTTCTTC
CASRSANEQFF
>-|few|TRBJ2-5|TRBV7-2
TGTGCCAGCAGCGGAGGCGCGCTGCAGGGTGGAGAGACCCAGTACTTC
CASSGGALQGGETQYF
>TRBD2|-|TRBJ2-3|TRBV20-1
TGCAGTGCTAGAGATTTGGGGGGGAAGGCGCAGTATTTT
CSARDLGGKAQYF
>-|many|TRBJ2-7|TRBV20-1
TGCAGTGCTCCTACTCAAGTGGGAGTGGGCTCCTACGAGCAGTACTTC
CSAPTQVGVGSYEQYF
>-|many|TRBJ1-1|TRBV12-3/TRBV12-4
TGTGCCAGCAGTTTACAGGGTGAAGCTTTCTTT
CASSLQGEAFF